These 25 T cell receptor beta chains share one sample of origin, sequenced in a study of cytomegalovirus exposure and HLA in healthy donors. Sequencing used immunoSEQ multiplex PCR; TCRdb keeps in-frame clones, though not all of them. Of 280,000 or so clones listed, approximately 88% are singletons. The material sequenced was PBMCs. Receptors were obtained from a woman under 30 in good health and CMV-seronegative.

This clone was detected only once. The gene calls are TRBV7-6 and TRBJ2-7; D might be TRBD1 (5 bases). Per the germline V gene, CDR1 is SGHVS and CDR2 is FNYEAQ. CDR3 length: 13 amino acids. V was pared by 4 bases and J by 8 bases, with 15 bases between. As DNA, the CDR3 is TGTGCCAGCAGCTCAATGGGGCTAGGCAAGCAGTACTTC. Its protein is CASSSMGLGKQYF.

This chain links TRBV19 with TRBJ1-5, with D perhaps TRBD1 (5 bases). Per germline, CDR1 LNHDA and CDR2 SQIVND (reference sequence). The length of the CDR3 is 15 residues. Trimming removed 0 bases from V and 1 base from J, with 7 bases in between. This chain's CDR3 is CASSIEGLSNQPQHF. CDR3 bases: TGTGCCAGTAGTATAGAGGGACTAAGCAATCAGCCCCAGCATTTT. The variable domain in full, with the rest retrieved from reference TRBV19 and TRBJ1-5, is DGGITQSPKYLFRKEGQNVTLSCEQNLNHDAMYWYRQDPGQGLRLIYYSQIVNDFQKGDIAEGYSVSREKKESFPLTVTSAQKNPTAFYLCASSIEGLSNQPQHFGDGTRLSIL.

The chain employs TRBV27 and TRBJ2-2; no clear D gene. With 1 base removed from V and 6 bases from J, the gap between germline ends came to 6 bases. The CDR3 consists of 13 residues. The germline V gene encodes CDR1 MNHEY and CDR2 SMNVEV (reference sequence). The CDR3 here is CASSLYHAGELFF. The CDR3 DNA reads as TGTGCCAGCAGTTTATATCATGCCGGGGAGCTGTTTTTT.

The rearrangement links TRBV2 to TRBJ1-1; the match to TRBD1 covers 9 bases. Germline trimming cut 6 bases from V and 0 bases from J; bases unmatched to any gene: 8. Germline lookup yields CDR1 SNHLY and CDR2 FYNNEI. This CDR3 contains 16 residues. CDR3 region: CASRAGTGFLNTEAFF. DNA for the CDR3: TGTGCCAGCAGGGCCGGGACAGGGTTTTTGAACACTGAAGCTTTCTTT.

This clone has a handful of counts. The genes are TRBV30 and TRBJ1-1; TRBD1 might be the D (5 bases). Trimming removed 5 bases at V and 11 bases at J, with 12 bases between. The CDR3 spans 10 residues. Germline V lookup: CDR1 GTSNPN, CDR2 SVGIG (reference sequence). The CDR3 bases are TGTGCCTGGCTAAGGGGCGAGGCTTTCTTT. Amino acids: CAWLRGEAFF. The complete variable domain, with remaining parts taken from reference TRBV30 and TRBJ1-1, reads SQTIHQWPATLVQPVGSPLSLECTVEGTSNPNLYWYRQAAGRGLQLLFYSVGIGQISSEVPQNLSASRPQDRQFILSSKKLLLSDSGFYLCAWLRGEAFFGQGTRLTVV.

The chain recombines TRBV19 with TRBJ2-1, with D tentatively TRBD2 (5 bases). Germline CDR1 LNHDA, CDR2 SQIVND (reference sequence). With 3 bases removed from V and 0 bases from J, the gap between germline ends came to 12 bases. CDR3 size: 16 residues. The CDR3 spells CASSINGVSSYNEQFF. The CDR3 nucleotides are TGTGCCAGTAGTATTAACGGGGTGAGCTCCTACAATGAGCAGTTCTTC.

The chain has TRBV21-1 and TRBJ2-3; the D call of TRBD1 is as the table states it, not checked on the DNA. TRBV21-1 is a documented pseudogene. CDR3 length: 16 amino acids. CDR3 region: CASSKGTGLSKDTQYF. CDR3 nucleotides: TGTGCCAGCAGCAAAGGGACAGGGTTGAGTAAGGATACGCAGTATTTT.

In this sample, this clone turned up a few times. CDR3 DNA sequence: TGTGCCAGTGAGGACAGGGGCTCCCCTGGCTACACCTTC. This gives the protein CASEDRGSPGYTF. This chain uses TRBV28 with TRBJ1-2; 9 bases are a match to TRBD1. The V and J ends lost 9 bases and 7 bases, in that order; junction bases with no gene match: 9. This CDR3 has 13 amino acids. Germline lookup yields CDR1 MDHEN and CDR2 SYDVKM.

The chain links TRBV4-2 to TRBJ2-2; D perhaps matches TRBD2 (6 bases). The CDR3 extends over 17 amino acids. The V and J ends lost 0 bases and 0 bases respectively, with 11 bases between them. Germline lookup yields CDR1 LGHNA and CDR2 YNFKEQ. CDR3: CASSQEGPGANTGELFF. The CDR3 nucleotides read TGTGCCAGCAGCCAAGAGGGCCCGGGAGCGAACACCGGGGAGCTGTTTTTT.

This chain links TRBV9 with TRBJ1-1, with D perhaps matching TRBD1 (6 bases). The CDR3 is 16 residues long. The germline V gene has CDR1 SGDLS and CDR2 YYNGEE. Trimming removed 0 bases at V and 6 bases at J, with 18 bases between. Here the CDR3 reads CASSVEVQGTNAEAFF. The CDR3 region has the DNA TGTGCCAGCAGCGTAGAAGTTCAGGGGACTAACGCTGAAGCTTTCTTT.

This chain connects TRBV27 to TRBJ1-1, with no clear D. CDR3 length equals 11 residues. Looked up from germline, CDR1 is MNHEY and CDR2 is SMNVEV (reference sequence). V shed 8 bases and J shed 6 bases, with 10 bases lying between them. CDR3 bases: TGTGCCAGCTTCCGGGAGGCTGAAGCTTTCTTT. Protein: CASFREAEAFF.

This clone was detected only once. CDR3 in DNA: TGTGCCAGCACCCGGTGGGGCGGGAGTTTGTACGAGCAGTACTTC. Protein product: CASTRWGGSLYEQYF. The chain couples TRBV28 to TRBJ2-7; 7 bases line up with TRBD2. The CDR3 loop spans 15 amino acids. Trimming at V came to 7 bases and at J to 4 bases, leaving 13 bases not matched to a gene. Germline CDR1 is MDHEN and CDR2 is SYDVKM.

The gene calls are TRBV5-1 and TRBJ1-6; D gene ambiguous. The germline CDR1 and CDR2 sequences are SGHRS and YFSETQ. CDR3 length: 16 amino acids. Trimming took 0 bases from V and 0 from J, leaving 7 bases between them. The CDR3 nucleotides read TGCGCCAGCAGCTTGGCTGGTAGCTCCTATAATTCACCCCTCCACTTT. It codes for CASSLAGSSYNSPLHF.

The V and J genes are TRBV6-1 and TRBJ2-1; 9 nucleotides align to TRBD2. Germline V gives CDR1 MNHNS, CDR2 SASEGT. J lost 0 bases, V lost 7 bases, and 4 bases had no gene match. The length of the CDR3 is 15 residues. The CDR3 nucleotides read TGTGCCAGCACTAGCGGGGCCAGCTCCTACAATGAGCAGTTCTTC. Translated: CASTSGASSYNEQFF.

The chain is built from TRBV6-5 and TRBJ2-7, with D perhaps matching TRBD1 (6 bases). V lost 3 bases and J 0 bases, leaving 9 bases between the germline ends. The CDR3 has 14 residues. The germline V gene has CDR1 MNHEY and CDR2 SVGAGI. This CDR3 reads CASSYRQASYEQYF. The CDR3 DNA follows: TGTGCCAGCAGTTATAGACAGGCCTCCTACGAGCAGTACTTC.

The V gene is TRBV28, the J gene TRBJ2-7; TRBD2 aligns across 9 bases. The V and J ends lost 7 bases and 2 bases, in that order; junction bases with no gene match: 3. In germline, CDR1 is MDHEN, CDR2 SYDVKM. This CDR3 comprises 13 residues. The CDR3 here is CASTSGTTYEQYF. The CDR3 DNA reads TGTGCCAGCACTAGCGGGACCACCTACGAGCAGTACTTC. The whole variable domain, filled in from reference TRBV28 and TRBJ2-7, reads DVKVTQSSRYLVKRTGEKVFLECVQDMDHENMFWYRQDPGLGLRLIYFSYDVKMKEKGDIPEGYSVSREKKERFSLILESASTNQTSMYLCASTSGTTYEQYFGPGTRLTVT.

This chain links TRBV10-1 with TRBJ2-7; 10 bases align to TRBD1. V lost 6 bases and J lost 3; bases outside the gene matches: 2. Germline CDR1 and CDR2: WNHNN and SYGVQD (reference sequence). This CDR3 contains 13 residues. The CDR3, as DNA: TGCGCCAGCAGCCGGACAGGGGGCTACGAGCAGTACTTC. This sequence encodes CASSRTGGYEQYF.

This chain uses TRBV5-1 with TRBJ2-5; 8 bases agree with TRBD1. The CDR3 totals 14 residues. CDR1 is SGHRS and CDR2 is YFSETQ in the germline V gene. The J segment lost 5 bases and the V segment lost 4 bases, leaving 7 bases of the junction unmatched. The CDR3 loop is CASSTTGGVETQYF. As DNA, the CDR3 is TGCGCCAGCAGCACTACAGGGGGTGTGGAGACCCAGTACTTC.

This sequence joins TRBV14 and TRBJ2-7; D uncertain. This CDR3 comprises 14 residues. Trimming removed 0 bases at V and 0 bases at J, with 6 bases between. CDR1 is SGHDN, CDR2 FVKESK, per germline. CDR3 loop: CASSQDSISYEQYF. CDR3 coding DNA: TGTGCCAGCAGCCAAGATAGCATCTCCTACGAGCAGTACTTC.

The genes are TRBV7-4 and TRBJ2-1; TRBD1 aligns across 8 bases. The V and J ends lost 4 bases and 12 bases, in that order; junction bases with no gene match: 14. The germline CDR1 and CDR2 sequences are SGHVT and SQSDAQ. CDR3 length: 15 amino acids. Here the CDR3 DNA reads TGTGCCAGCAGCTCCGGACAGGGCGTATTGCGGCTGCAGTTCTTC. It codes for CASSSGQGVLRLQFF.

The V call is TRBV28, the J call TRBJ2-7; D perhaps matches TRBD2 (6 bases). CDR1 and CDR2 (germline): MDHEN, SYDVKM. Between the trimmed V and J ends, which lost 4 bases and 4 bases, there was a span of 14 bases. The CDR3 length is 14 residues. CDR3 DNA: TGTGCCAGCAGTTCACACGGGAGTCGGTACGAGCAGTACTTC. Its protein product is CASSSHGSRYEQYF.

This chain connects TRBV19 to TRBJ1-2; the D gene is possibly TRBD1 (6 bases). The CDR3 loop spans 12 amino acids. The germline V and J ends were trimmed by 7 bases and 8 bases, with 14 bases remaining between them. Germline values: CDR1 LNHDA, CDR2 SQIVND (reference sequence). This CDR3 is CASNSGAEGYTF. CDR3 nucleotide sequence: TGTGCCAGTAATTCAGGGGCAGAAGGCTACACCTTC.

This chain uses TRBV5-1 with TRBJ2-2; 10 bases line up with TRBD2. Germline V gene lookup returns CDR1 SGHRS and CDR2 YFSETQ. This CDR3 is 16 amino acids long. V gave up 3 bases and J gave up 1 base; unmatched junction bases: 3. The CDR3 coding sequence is TGCGCCAGCAGCTCCGCTAGCGGGAGGAACACCGGGGAGCTGTTTTTT. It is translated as CASSSASGRNTGELFF. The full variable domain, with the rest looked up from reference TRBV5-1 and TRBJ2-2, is KAGVTQTPRYLIKTRGQQVTLSCSPISGHRSVSWYQQTPGQGLQFLFEYFSETQRNKGNFPGRFSGRQFSNSRSEMNVSTLELGDSALYLCASSSASGRNTGELFFGEGSRLTVL.

The CDR3 protein is CASSTGTGSYEQYF. In nucleotides, the CDR3 is TGTGCCAGCAGCACCGGGACAGGTTCCTACGAGCAGTACTTC. This chain links TRBV5-6 with TRBJ2-7; 8 nucleotides align to TRBD1. This CDR3 has 14 amino acids. Germline CDR1 is SGHDT and CDR2 is YYEEEE. The J segment lost 1 base and the V segment lost 4 bases, leaving 4 bases of the junction unmatched. The whole variable domain, remainder taken from reference TRBV5-6 and TRBJ2-7, is DAGVTQSPTHLIKTRGQQVTLRCSPKSGHDTVSWYQQALGQGPQFIFQYYEEEERQRGNFPDRFSGHQFPNYSSELNVNALLLGDSALYLCASSTGTGSYEQYFGPGTRLTVT.

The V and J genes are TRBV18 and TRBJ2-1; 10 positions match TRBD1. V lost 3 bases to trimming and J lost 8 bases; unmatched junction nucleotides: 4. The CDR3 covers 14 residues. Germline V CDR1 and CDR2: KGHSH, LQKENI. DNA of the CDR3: TGTGCCAGCTCACCGCCGGACAGGGGGTATGAGCAGTTCTTC. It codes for CASSPPDRGYEQFF. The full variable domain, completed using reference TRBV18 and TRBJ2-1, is NAGVMQNPRHLVRRRGQEARLRCSPMKGHSHVYWYRQLPEEGLKFMVYLQKENIIDESGMPKERFSAEFPKEGPSILRIQQVVRGDSAAYFCASSPPDRGYEQFFGPGTRLTVL.